The text below deals with one T cell receptor beta chain. The data are from a study of T cells in Graves' hyperthyroidism and ophthalmopathy. RNA transcripts provided the source from which TCR beta CDR3 regions were amplified. The TCR CDR3 first-round RT-PCR relied on the HTBI primer set. In TCRdb, the multiplex PCR reads were re-called with MiXCR into one record per CDR3 protein. The sample contains approximately 570,000 distinct CDR3 sequences, roughly 21% of which appear only once. The origin of this receptor is a man in his forties with Graves' ophthalmopathy. Sequences were obtained from blood.

The CDR3 coding sequence is TGTGCCTGGAGTCACGGGACTAGCTACACCGGGGAGCTGTTTTTT. Amino acid sequence: CAWSHGTSYTGELFF. The chain combines TRBV30 with TRBJ2-2, with 9 positions matching TRBD2. CDR1 and CDR2 from the germline V gene are GTSNPN and SVGIG (reference sequence). The CDR3 loop spans 15 amino acids. Germline trimming cut 2 bases from V and 3 bases from J; bases unmatched to any gene: 4. Variable domain in full (rest from reference TRBV30 and TRBJ2-2): SQTIHQWPATLVQPVGSPLSLECTVEGTSNPNLYWYRQAAGRGLQLLFYSVGIGQISSEVPQNLSASRPQDRQFILSSKKLLLSDSGFYLCAWSHGTSYTGELFFGEGSRLTVL.